The clone carrying this T cell receptor beta chain was counted many times. What it recognizes is unknown. Treatment of any kind had been given to no patient before thyroid surgery. This sample is part of a study of metastatic and nonmetastatic thyroid tumors. Study at large: Repertoire comparisons spanned blood and tumor or nodule tissue from malignant and benign thyroid patients. General observations from the study: Reports indicated that malignant thyroid tumors showed significantly higher TCR beta diversity than benign nodules did, in blood and tumor.

V gave up 7 bases and J gave up 4 bases, with 14 bases separating them. This CDR3 spans 13 amino acids. CDR1 is DFQATT and CDR2 is SNEGSKA in the germline V gene (reference sequence). In the authors' methods: For papillary thyroid cancer, a distant-metastasis classifier was constructed from CDR3 differences observed across clinicopathological groups. TCRdb ran MiXCR on the PCR reads. TCRdb's processing, not the study's, gives the V and J calls here. Altogether around 65,000 clones are present, about 14% being singletons, with the ten largest covering 5% to 8%. The specimen was blood. This sequence originates from a male donor with papillary thyroid cancer or a benign thyroid nodule (not recorded which). Some clones in this sample may be carry-over from other donors' samples. The J gene is TRBJ2-1, the V gene TRBV20-1; D may be TRBD1 or TRBD2 (5 bases each). The CDR3: CSGGWGFYNEQFF. CDR3 DNA: TGCAGTGGGGGGTGGGGTTTTTACAATGAGCAGTTCTTC.